These 8 T cell receptor beta chains came from one sample sequenced in a study of shared clonotypes between healthy human individuals. Profiled with immunoSEQ multiplex PCR; TCRdb holds only in-frame clones, not every one. The table includes 520,000 or so clones, less than 85% detected once. Material for sequencing was PBMCs. These receptors came from a woman in her forties in good health. Some clones in this sample may be carry-over from other donors' samples.

This clone came up once. This chain connects TRBV19 to TRBJ2-7; 10 bases map to TRBD2. With V trimmed by 7 bases and J by 1 base, 7 bases remained unmatched. From germline, CDR1 is LNHDA and CDR2 SQIVND (reference sequence). The CDR3 runs to 15 residues. The DNA for the CDR3 is TGTGCCAGTACCCAAAGCGGGAGGGCTTCCTACGAGCAGTACTTC. Protein: CASTQSGRASYEQYF.

This chain uses TRBV5-1 with TRBJ1-5, with 8 bases lining up with TRBD1. The germline CDR1 and CDR2 sequences are SGHRS and YFSETQ. This CDR3 is built from 14 residues. V lost 4 bases and J lost 3; bases outside the gene matches: 3. The CDR3 DNA reads as TGCGCCAGCAGCCCGGACAGGGACAATCAGCCCCAGCATTTT. Residues: CASSPDRDNQPQHF.

This rearrangement joins TRBV28 to TRBJ2-3, with 12 bases fitting TRBD2. J lost 4 bases, V lost 4 bases, and 3 bases had no gene match. CDR1 and CDR2 from the germline V gene are MDHEN and SYDVKM. The CDR3 consists of 15 residues. CDR3 sequence (DNA): TGTGCCAGCAGTTCTAGCGGGAGGGTATCAGATACGCAGTATTTT. Protein: CASSSSGRVSDTQYF. Full variable domain (outside the CDR3, taken from reference TRBV28 and TRBJ2-3): DVKVTQSSRYLVKRTGEKVFLECVQDMDHENMFWYRQDPGLGLRLIYFSYDVKMKEKGDIPEGYSVSREKKERFSLILESASTNQTSMYLCASSSSGRVSDTQYFGPGTRLTVL.

This clone was seen a few times. J is TRBJ2-3 and V is TRBV19; TRBD2 matches at 9 bases. Germline CDR1 and CDR2: LNHDA and SQIVND (reference sequence). CDR3 length: 16 amino acids. V lost 3 bases to trimming and J lost 3 bases; unmatched junction nucleotides: 7. The DNA of the CDR3 is TGTGCCAGTAGTATTCGGGGAGCGGGAGGAACAGATACGCAGTATTTT. Encoded protein: CASSIRGAGGTDTQYF.

This clone was seen only a few times. The chain carries TRBV6-4 and TRBJ1-1; D possibly corresponds to TRBD1 (5 bases). V lost 9 bases and J lost 4, with 15 bases in between. CDR1 is MRHNA, CDR2 SNTAGT, per germline. The CDR3 is made up of 13 amino acids. The CDR3 reads CASGRAPGTEAFF. As DNA, the CDR3 is TGTGCCAGTGGCAGGGCGCCGGGCACTGAAGCTTTCTTT.

This clone showed up just a few times. This rearrangement joins TRBV5-8 to TRBJ1-6, with 9 bases lining up with TRBD1. This CDR3 contains 15 residues. With V trimmed by 2 bases and J by 10 bases, 7 bases remained unmatched. Germline V gene lookup returns CDR1 SGHTS and CDR2 YDEGEE. CDR3 DNA sequence: TGTGCCAGCAGCTTCCCGGGACAGGGAAGGTCACCCCTCCACTTT. Protein: CASSFPGQGRSPLHF.

This rearrangement joins TRBV7-2 to TRBJ2-4, with TRBD1 matching 7 bases. Trimming took 0 bases from V and 9 from J; bases not matched to a gene: 5. From germline, CDR1 is SGHTA and CDR2 FQGNSA. The CDR3 sequence is 14 residues long. This CDR3 is CASSLARQGSIQYF. CDR3 nucleotides: TGTGCCAGCAGCTTAGCGCGACAGGGTAGCATTCAGTACTTC. Filled out from reference TRBV7-2 and TRBJ2-4, the complete variable domain reads GAGVSQSPSNKVTEKGKDVELRCDPISGHTALYWYRQSLGQGLEFLIYFQGNSAPDKSGLPSDRFSAERTGGSVSTLTIQRTQQEDSAVYLCASSLARQGSIQYFGAGTRLSVL.

In DNA form, the CDR3 reads TGTGCCAGTAGTACCGATACAGGGAGATACGAGCAGTACTTC. This gives the protein CASSTDTGRYEQYF. J is TRBJ2-7 and V is TRBV19; TRBD1 might be the D (6 bases). Trimming took 4 bases from V and 4 from J, leaving 14 bases between them. CDR3 length: 14 residues. Germline V lookup: CDR1 LNHDA, CDR2 SQIVND (reference sequence). The variable domain in full, completed from reference TRBV19 and TRBJ2-7, reads DGGITQSPKYLFRKEGQNVTLSCEQNLNHDAMYWYRQDPGQGLRLIYYSQIVNDFQKGDIAEGYSVSREKKESFPLTVTSAQKNPTAFYLCASSTDTGRYEQYFGPGTRLTVT.